This T cell receptor beta chain stems from a study of blood T cell repertoires in COVID-19. Sequencing used immunoSEQ multiplex PCR; TCRdb keeps in-frame clones, though not all of them. The sample includes 450,000 or so clones, around nine tenths of them seen just once. V gave up 2 bases and J gave up 0 bases; unmatched junction bases: 9. The CDR3 is 18 amino acids. CDR1 and CDR2 from the germline V gene are ENHRY and SYGVKD. The TCR sequence derives from a woman aged 40 to 50 with COVID-19, enrolled during active disease. V and J are TRBV10-3 and TRBJ1-5, with 8 bases matching TRBD1. The material sequenced was peripheral blood. The CDR3 region is CAISEGQGMGSSNQPQHF. In nucleotides, the CDR3 is TGTGCCATCAGTGAGGGACAGGGTATGGGTTCTAGCAATCAGCCCCAGCATTTT.